The T cell receptor (beta chain) under discussion was sequenced for a study of control samples from healthy donors and cancer patients. The protocol was immunoSEQ multiplex PCR, while the TCRdb copy is restricted to in-frame clones and leaves out a portion. The sample shows 200,000 or so clones, around 94% of them seen only once. CDR1 and CDR2 from the germline V gene are SEHNR and FQNEAQ (reference sequence). The CDR3 loop spans 19 amino acids. Trimming shortened V by 1 base and J by 0 bases, and 22 bases separated the two germline ends. In this sample, this clone turned up a few times. The sample was blood. The origin of this receptor is a man between 45 and 60 years old in good health. The gene calls are TRBV7-9 and TRBJ2-7; D may be TRBD2 (5 bases). The CDR3 DNA reads as TGTGCCAGCAGCTTAGGTACAAGCGACTATGACTCTTCCTCCTACGAGCAGTACTTC. Translating gives CASSLGTSDYDSSSYEQYF.